The source of this T cell receptor beta chain is a study of OX40 agonist ivuxolimab in advanced cancers. As for the study in general: Ivuxolimab, an agonistic anti-OX40 (CD134) antibody, was given to patients. The patients received ivuxolimab by intravenous route every 2 weeks at 0.01 to 10 mg/kg.

The table came from immunoSEQ multiplex PCR; TCRdb's copy has only in-frame clones and leaves some out. The table has more than 85,000 clones, roughly nine tenths seen once. Autoimmune disease history or systemic immunosuppression was exclusionary. The germline CDR1 and CDR2 sequences are SGHAT and FQNNGV. There are 11 residues in the CDR3. Trimming left V 5 bases short and J 4 bases short, with 3 bases between. This material consisted of CD4+ or CD8+ T cells sorted from blood, taken in a trial of the OX40 agonist ivuxolimab. The rearrangement joins TRBV11-2 to TRBJ2-4; D gene ambiguous. The clonotype comes from an adult with an advanced solid tumor such as melanoma, head and neck, liver or kidney cancer. CDR3 nucleotide sequence: TGTGCCAGCAGCACGAAAAACATTCAGTACTTC. As protein: CASSTKNIQYF.